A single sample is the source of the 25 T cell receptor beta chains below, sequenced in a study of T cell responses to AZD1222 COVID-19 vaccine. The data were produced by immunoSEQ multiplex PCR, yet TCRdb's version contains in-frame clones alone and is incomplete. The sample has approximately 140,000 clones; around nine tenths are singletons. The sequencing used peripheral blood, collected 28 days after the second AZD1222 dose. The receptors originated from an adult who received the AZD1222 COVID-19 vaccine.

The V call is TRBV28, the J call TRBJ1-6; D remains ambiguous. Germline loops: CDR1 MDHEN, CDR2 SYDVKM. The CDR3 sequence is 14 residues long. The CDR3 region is CATHGWPYNSPLHF. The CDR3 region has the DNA TGTGCGACTCACGGGTGGCCCTATAATTCACCCCTCCACTTT.

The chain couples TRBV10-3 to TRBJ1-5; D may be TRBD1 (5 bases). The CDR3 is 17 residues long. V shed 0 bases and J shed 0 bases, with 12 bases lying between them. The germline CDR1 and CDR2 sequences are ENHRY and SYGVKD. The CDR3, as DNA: TGTGCCATCAGTGAGTCGGCCGGGACCGATAGCAATCAGCCCCAGCATTTT. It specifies CAISESAGTDSNQPQHF.

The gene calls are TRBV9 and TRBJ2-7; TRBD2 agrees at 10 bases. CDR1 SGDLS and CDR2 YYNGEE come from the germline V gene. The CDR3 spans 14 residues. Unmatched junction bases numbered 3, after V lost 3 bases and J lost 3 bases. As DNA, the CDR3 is TGTGCCAGCAGCGCCCGGACTAGCGGCTACGAGCAGTACTTC. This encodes CASSARTSGYEQYF.

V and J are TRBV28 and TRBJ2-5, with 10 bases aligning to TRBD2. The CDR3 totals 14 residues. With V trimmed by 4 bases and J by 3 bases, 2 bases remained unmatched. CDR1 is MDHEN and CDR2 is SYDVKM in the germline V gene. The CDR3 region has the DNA TGTGCCAGCAGTTCCGGACTAGCGGAAGAGACCCAGTACTTC. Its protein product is CASSSGLAEETQYF.

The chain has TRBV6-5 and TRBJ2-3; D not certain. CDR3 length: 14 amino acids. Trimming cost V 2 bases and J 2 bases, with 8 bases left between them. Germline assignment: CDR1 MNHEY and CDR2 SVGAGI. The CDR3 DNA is TGTGCCAGCAGTTACAGAGGATACACAGATACGCAGTATTTT. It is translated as CASSYRGYTDTQYF.

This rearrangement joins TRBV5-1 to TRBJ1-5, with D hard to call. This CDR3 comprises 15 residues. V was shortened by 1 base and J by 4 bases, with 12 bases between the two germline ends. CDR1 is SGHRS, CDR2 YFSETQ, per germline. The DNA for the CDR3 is TGCGCCAGCAGCTTGTCCGGGCTTGGAAATCAGCCCCAGCATTTT. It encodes CASSLSGLGNQPQHF.

The CDR3 spells CASSLVRGSTYSYGYTF. The CDR3 bases are TGTGCCAGCAGCTTAGTTCGGGGGAGCACTTACAGCTATGGCTACACCTTC. The chain has TRBV11-3 and TRBJ1-2; D possibly corresponds to TRBD1 (5 bases). Trimming removed 1 base from V and 4 bases from J, with 19 bases in between. This CDR3 spans 17 amino acids. Germline loops: CDR1 SGHNT, CDR2 YENEEA.

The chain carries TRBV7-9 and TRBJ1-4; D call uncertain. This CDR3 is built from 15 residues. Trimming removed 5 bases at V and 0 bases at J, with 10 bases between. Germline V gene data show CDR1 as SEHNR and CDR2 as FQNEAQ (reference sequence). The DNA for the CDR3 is TGTGCCAGCAGCCTACAGTCTGCAACTAATGAAAAACTGTTTTTT. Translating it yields CASSLQSATNEKLFF.

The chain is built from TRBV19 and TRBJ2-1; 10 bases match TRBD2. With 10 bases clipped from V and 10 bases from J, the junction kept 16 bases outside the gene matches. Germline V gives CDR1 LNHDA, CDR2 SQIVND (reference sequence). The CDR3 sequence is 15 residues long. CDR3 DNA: TGTGCCACCTCCGGGACAGTCAGCGGGGGGGTGGAGCAGTTCTTC. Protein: CATSGTVSGGVEQFF. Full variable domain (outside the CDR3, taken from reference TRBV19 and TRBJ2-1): DGGITQSPKYLFRKEGQNVTLSCEQNLNHDAMYWYRQDPGQGLRLIYYSQIVNDFQKGDIAEGYSVSREKKESFPLTVTSAQKNPTAFYLCATSGTVSGGVEQFFGPGTRLTVL.

The CDR3 sequence is CASSQEWSGYTF. CDR3 DNA: TGTGCCAGCAGCCAAGAGTGGAGTGGCTACACCTTC. The chain has TRBV3-1 (or the pseudogene TRBV3-2) and TRBJ1-2; no reliable D call. The CDR3 extends over 12 amino acids. Between the trimmed V and J ends, which lost 0 bases and 7 bases, there was a span of 6 bases. The germline V gene encodes CDR1 LGHDT and CDR2 YNNKEL (reference sequence).

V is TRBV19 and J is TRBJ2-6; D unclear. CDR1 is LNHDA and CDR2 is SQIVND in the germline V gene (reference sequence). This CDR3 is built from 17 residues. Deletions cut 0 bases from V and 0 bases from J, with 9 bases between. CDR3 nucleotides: TGTGCCAGTAGTATAGATGGGCTGATCTCTGGGGCCAACGTCCTGACTTTC. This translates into CASSIDGLISGANVLTF. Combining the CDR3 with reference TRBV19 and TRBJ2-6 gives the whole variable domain DGGITQSPKYLFRKEGQNVTLSCEQNLNHDAMYWYRQDPGQGLRLIYYSQIVNDFQKGDIAEGYSVSREKKESFPLTVTSAQKNPTAFYLCASSIDGLISGANVLTFGAGSRLTVL.

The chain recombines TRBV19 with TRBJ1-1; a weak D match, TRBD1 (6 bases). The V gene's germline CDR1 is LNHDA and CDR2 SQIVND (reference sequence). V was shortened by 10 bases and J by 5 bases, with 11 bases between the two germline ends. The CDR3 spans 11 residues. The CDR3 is CAIRQGTEAFF. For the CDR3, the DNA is TGTGCCATACGGCAGGGGACTGAAGCTTTCTTT.

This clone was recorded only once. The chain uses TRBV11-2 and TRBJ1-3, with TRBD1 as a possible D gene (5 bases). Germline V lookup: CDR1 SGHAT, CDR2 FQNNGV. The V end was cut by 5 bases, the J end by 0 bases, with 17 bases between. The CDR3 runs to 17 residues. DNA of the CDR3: TGTGCCAGCAGCCCAATAGACAGTCGGGCCTCTGGAAACACCATATATTTT. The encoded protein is CASSPIDSRASGNTIYF.

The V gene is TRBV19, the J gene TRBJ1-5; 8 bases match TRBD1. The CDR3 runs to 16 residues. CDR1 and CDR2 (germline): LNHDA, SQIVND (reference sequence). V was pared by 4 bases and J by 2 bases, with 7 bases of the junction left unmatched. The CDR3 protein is CASSKDRGTGNQPQHF. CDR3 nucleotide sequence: TGTGCCAGTAGTAAAGACAGGGGAACGGGCAATCAGCCCCAGCATTTT.

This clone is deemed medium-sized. In DNA form, the CDR3 reads TGTGCCAGCACCGCAAAGGGAAACACCATATATTTT. Protein product: CASTAKGNTIYF. V is TRBV28 and J is TRBJ1-3, with D unclear. Germline values: CDR1 MDHEN, CDR2 SYDVKM. V lost 7 bases and J 4 bases, leaving 8 bases between the germline ends. There are 12 residues in the CDR3.

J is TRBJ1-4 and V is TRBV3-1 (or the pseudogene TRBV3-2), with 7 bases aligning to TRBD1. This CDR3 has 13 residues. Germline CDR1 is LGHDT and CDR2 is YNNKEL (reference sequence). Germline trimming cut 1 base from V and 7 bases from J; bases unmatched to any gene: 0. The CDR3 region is CASSQGTGEKLFF. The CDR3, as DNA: TGTGCCAGCAGCCAAGGGACAGGTGAAAAACTGTTTTTT.

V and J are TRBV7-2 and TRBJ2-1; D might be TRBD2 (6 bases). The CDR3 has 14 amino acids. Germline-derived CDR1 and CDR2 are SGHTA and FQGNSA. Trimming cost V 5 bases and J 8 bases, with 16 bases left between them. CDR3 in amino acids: CASSPNPGGDEQFF. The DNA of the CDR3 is TGTGCCAGCAGCCCGAACCCTGGAGGGGATGAGCAGTTCTTC.

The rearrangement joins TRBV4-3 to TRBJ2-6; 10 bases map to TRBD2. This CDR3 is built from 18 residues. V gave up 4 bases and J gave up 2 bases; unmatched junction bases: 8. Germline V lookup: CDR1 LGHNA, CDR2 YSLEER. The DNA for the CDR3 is TGCGCCAGCAGCCCGGCGGGTCTAGCGGGGGCTGGGGCCAACGTCCTGACTTTC. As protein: CASSPAGLAGAGANVLTF.

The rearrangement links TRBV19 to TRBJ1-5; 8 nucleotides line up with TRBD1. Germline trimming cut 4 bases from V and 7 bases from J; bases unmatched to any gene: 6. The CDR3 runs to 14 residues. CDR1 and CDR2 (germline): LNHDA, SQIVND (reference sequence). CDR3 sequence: CASSRSGGEQPQHF. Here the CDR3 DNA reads TGTGCCAGTAGTAGATCAGGGGGCGAACAGCCCCAGCATTTT.

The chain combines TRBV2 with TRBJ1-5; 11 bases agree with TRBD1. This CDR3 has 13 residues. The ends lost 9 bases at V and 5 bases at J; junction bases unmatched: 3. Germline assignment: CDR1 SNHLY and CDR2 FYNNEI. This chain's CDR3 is CASRTGGHQPQHF. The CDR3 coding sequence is TGTGCCAGTAGGACAGGGGGCCATCAGCCCCAGCATTTT.

The CDR3 protein is CASSPDGQGYTF. The CDR3 coding sequence is TGCGCCAGCAGCCCTGATGGACAGGGCTACACCTTC. The chain has TRBV4-3 and TRBJ1-2, with TRBD1 as a possible D gene (6 bases). The CDR3 loop spans 12 amino acids. Germline V gene sequence: CDR1 LGHNA, CDR2 YSLEER. V lost 4 bases and J lost 8, with 11 bases in between.

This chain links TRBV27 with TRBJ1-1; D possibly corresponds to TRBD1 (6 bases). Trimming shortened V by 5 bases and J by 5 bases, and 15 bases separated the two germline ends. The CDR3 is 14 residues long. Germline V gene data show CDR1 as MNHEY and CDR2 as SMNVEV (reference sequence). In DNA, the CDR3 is TGTGCCAGCAGTAGTTTCCAGGGGTGGACTGAAGCTTTCTTT. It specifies CASSSFQGWTEAFF.

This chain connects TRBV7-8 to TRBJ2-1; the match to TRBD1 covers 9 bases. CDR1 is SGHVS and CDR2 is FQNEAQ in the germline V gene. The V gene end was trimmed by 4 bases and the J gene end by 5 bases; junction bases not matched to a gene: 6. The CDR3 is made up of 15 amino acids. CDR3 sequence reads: CASSSQGAGDNEQFF. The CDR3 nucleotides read TGTGCCAGCAGCTCACAGGGGGCGGGAGACAATGAGCAGTTCTTC.

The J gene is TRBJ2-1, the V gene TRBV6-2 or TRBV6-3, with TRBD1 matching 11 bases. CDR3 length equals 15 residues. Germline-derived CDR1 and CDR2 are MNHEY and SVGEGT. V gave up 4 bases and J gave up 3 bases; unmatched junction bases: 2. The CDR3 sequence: CASSWDRGDYNEQFF. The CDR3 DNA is TGTGCCAGCAGTTGGGACAGGGGGGACTACAATGAGCAGTTCTTC.

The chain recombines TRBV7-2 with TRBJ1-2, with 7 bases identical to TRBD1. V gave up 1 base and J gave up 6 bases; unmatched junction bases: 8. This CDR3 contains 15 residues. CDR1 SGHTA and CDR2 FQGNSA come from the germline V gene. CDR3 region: CASSLGGTAMDGYTF. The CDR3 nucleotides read TGTGCCAGCAGCTTAGGTGGGACAGCGATGGATGGCTACACCTTC. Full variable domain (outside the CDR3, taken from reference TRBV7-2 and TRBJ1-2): GAGVSQSPSNKVTEKGKDVELRCDPISGHTALYWYRQSLGQGLEFLIYFQGNSAPDKSGLPSDRFSAERTGGSVSTLTIQRTQQEDSAVYLCASSLGGTAMDGYTFGSGTRLTVV.